This T cell receptor beta chain was sequenced for a study of blood T cell repertoires in COVID-19. Study-wide context: There were acute and convalescent COVID-19 samples, and they came from the United States, Italy and Spain. PBMCs, B-cell-depleted T cells, or T cells were the source of the cDNA or gDNA that made up the material.

V shed 5 bases and J 4 bases; nucleotides not matched to a gene: 7. Looked up from germline, CDR1 is SGHNT and CDR2 is YYREEE (reference sequence). The CDR3 extends over 14 amino acids. The method was immunoSEQ multiplex PCR; TCRdb's version includes in-frame clones alone and lacks a portion of them. The repertoire has over 250,000 clones, over 75% of them found once; the top ten carry 2.4%. Recruits, aged about 18 to 90 years, lived in 25 or so US areas. Cohorts were assigned according to the clinical history that participants reported. Input material: PBMCs or T cells enriched from blood (not recorded which). The chain recombines TRBV5-4 with TRBJ2-3, with 7 bases aligning to TRBD1. The receptor was derived from a woman aged 18-29 years who had recovered from COVID-19. CDR3 protein: CASRLGQGADTQYF. CDR3 coding DNA: TGTGCCAGCAGGCTTGGCCAGGGGGCAGATACGCAGTATTTT.